Each of the 25 T cell receptor beta chains below was sequenced from the same sample in a study of blood T cells in healthy people across ages. Primers used in a second PCR of about 6 to 11 cycles were a sample-barcoded 5' primer and a J-beta primer mix. Using its own MiXCR run on the 5' RACE reads, TCRdb lists one record per CDR3 protein. The data show a few hundred thousand distinct CDR3 sequences, roughly a quarter seen once. This same sample was also part of a study on T cells of mothers and their children.

Material for sequencing was blood. These receptors originate from a boy aged 2 to 9 in good health.

The sample holds a few counts of this clonotype. The V and J genes are TRBV5-1 and TRBJ1-1; the match to TRBD1 covers 11 bases. The CDR3 is 15 residues long. The ends lost 4 bases at V and 9 bases at J; junction bases unmatched: 11. Germline V gene data show CDR1 as SGHRS and CDR2 as YFSETQ. The CDR3 here is CASSPGQGAATQAFF. As DNA, the CDR3 is TGCGCCAGCAGCCCAGGACAGGGGGCGGCTACCCAAGCTTTCTTT.

This clonotype has more than one count but fewer than ten. The V gene is TRBV4-1, the J gene TRBJ2-5, with D possibly matching TRBD2 (5 bases). The J call may be wrong; the DNA end is better matched by TRBJ2-1. This CDR3 region has 15 residues. CDR1 is MGHRA, CDR2 YSYEKL, per germline. The CDR3 DNA sequence: TGCGCCAGCAGCCCTAGCCCCAACATGGGGAATGAGCAGTTCTTC. This gives the protein CASSPSPNMGNEQFF.

Details on this clonotype: Because the CDR3 is missing its conserved closing phenylalanine or tryptophan, this is likely a read error. This rearrangement joins TRBV6-5 to TRBJ1-1, with D unclear. V was cut by 5 bases and J by 1 base, with 8 bases left in between. Looked up from germline, CDR1 is MNHEY and CDR2 is SVGAGI. The CDR3 consists of 13 residues. In nucleotides, the CDR3 is TGTGCCAGCAGTCGGACGGGGAACACTGAAGCTTTCCTT. Translation: CASSRTGNTEAFL.

As regards this clonotype: A junction boundary mismatches the germline segment, possibly from a read error. V gene TRBV19 combines with J gene TRBJ1-1; 7 bases line up with TRBD1. CDR3 length: 13 amino acids. In germline, CDR1 is LNHDA, CDR2 SQIVND (reference sequence). CDR3: CASKYRGGTEALF. The CDR3 bases are TGTGCCAGTAAATACAGGGGAGGGACTGAAGCTCTCTTT.

The V gene is TRBV10-3, the J gene TRBJ2-5, with 9 bases lining up with TRBD1. The CDR3 covers 19 residues. V lost 6 bases and J lost 0; bases outside the gene matches: 17. In germline, CDR1 is ENHRY, CDR2 SYGVKD. This CDR3 reads CAISDPTARGQGNQETQYF. CDR3 coding DNA: TGTGCCATCAGCGACCCCACCGCCCGGGGACAGGGAAACCAAGAGACCCAGTACTTC.

CDR3: CASSPDRATNEKLFF. Here the CDR3 DNA reads TGTGCCAGCTCACCGGACAGGGCAACTAATGAAAAACTGTTTTTT. The rearrangement links TRBV18 to TRBJ1-4; 8 nucleotides align to TRBD1. The CDR3 sequence is 15 residues long. Germline loops: CDR1 KGHSH, CDR2 LQKENI. V lost 3 bases, J lost 0 bases, and 0 bases stayed unmatched.

In its sample, this clonotype was seen a few times. The junction does not match germline at one end; this may be a read error. This sequence joins TRBV5-1 and TRBJ2-7, with D possibly TRBD1 on 7 matching bases. Germline loops: CDR1 SGHRS, CDR2 YFSETQ. There are 14 residues in the CDR3. CDR3 sequence reads: CASSGRGDSYGQYF. The CDR3 DNA follows: TGCGCCAGCAGCGGCAGGGGGGATTCCTACGGGCAGTACTTC.

The V gene is TRBV12-3 or TRBV12-4, the J gene TRBJ1-2; no clear D gene. The germline V and J ends were trimmed by 9 bases and 1 base, with 12 bases remaining between them. CDR3 size: 13 residues. CDR3 region: CASTRGRNYGYTF. The CDR3 DNA sequence: TGTGCCAGTACCCGGGGTCGTAACTATGGCTACACCTTC.

This clonotype was seen a few times. V and J are TRBV7-8 and TRBJ2-1; tentative D call: TRBD2 (5 bases). The CDR3 runs to 15 residues. V lost 4 bases to trimming and J lost 5 bases, with 15 bases between them. The V gene's germline CDR1 is SGHVS and CDR2 FQNEAQ. The CDR3 spells CASSSGLKAHNEQFF. CDR3 sequence (DNA): TGTGCCAGCAGCTCAGGACTCAAGGCCCACAATGAGCAGTTCTTC.

This clonotype was found a few times. The gene calls are TRBV9 and TRBJ2-5, with D uncertain. Trimming left V 0 bases short and J 2 bases short, with 5 bases between. Germline loops: CDR1 SGDLS, CDR2 YYNGEE. This CDR3 has 13 amino acids. The CDR3: CASSVDPQETQYF. The CDR3 DNA follows: TGTGCCAGCAGCGTAGATCCGCAAGAGACCCAGTACTTC.

This chain uses TRBV25-1 with TRBJ1-2; TRBD1 aligns across 7 bases. Trimming at V came to 3 bases and at J to 3 bases, leaving 7 bases not matched to a gene. This CDR3 spans 15 amino acids. CDR1 and CDR2 from the germline V gene are MGHDK and SYGVNS. CDR3 nucleotide sequence: TGTGCCAGCAGTGATCAGGGGGAAGTTTACTATGGCTACACCTTC. This sequence encodes CASSDQGEVYYGYTF.

This clonotype was observed a few times. This rearrangement joins TRBV6-1 to TRBJ2-5, with 12 bases that match TRBD2. Per germline, CDR1 MNHNS and CDR2 SASEGT. This CDR3 spans 15 amino acids. V was pared by 6 bases and J by 2 bases, with 4 bases of the junction left unmatched. CDR3 sequence (DNA): TGTGCCAGCAGAGCTAGCGGGGGGGGGCAAGAGACCCAGTACTTC. Its translation: CASRASGGGQETQYF.

The CDR3 nucleotides are TGTGCCAGCAGCGTCAGCGTCGGCTCCCAAGAGACCCAGTACTTC. This codes for CASSVSVGSQETQYF. The V and J genes are TRBV27 and TRBJ2-5; no reliable D call. CDR3 size: 15 residues. Germline CDR1 reads MNHEY; CDR2 reads SMNVEV (reference sequence). Trimming removed 6 bases at V and 1 base at J, with 15 bases between.

This clonotype was counted only a few times. The genes are TRBV21-1 and TRBJ2-4; no DNA check was done on the table's D call, TRBD1. TRBV21-1 is deemed a pseudogene. The CDR3 sequence is 17 residues long. The CDR3 sequence is CASSKVRTFQAKNIQYF. As DNA, the CDR3 is TGTGCCAGCAGCAAAGTAAGGACATTCCAAGCCAAAAACATTCAGTACTTC.

The chain has TRBV7-9 and TRBJ2-1, with a weak D call TRBD2 (7 bases). Germline V gene lookup returns CDR1 SEHNR and CDR2 FQNEAQ (reference sequence). The CDR3 is 16 residues long. V dropped 5 bases and J dropped 7 bases, with 21 bases sitting between them. The CDR3 coding sequence is TGTGCCAGCAGCCTATTCTTGAGGGGGGGGCTTAATGAGCAGTTCTTC. Its translation: CASSLFLRGGLNEQFF.

This clonotype turned up a few times. The chain is built from TRBV19 and TRBJ2-7; TRBD2 agrees at 7 bases. V lost 3 bases and J lost 10; bases outside the gene matches: 3. CDR1 and CDR2 from the germline V gene are LNHDA and SQIVND (reference sequence). This CDR3 region has 11 residues. The CDR3 loop reads CASSMGGDQYF. CDR3 DNA sequence: TGTGCCAGTAGTATGGGAGGGGACCAGTACTTC.

This clonotype was counted many times. V is TRBV5-6 and J is TRBJ2-2; no definite D call. Trimming pared 4 bases from V and 6 bases from J, leaving 16 bases between. Germline loops: CDR1 SGHDT, CDR2 YYEEEE. This CDR3 has 15 residues. DNA for the CDR3: TGTGCCAGCAGCAAGGCCCCGCCCCCACCCGGGGAGCTGTTTTTT. Amino acid sequence: CASSKAPPPPGELFF. Complete variable domain (other parts from reference TRBV5-6 and TRBJ2-2): DAGVTQSPTHLIKTRGQQVTLRCSPKSGHDTVSWYQQALGQGPQFIFQYYEEEERQRGNFPDRFSGHQFPNYSSELNVNALLLGDSALYLCASSKAPPPPGELFFGEGSRLTVL.

This clonotype was counted a few times. The chain has TRBV3-1 and TRBJ2-3, with TRBD2 as a possible D gene (6 bases). The ends were cut back, 3 bases at V and 4 bases at J, with 17 bases in the middle. Germline V gene lookup returns CDR1 LGHDT and CDR2 YNNKEL (reference sequence). The CDR3 is 16 amino acids. The CDR3 DNA follows: TGTGCCAGCAGCCAGCGAGTGGAGGGCGGCGCAGATACGCAGTATTTT. Translating gives CASSQRVEGGADTQYF.

This clonotype occurred a few times. The chain carries TRBV7-2 and TRBJ1-1; 7 nucleotides agree with TRBD1. Germline lookup yields CDR1 SGHTA and CDR2 FQGNSA. Germline trimming cut 3 bases from V and 5 bases from J; bases unmatched to any gene: 6. This CDR3 is 14 amino acids long. The CDR3 region has the DNA TGTGCCAGCAGCTTGAGACAGGGATTAACTGAAGCTTTCTTT. Protein sequence: CASSLRQGLTEAFF.

This clonotype was detected a few times. The chain employs TRBV28 and TRBJ1-4; D may be TRBD1 (6 bases). The germline V gene has CDR1 MDHEN and CDR2 SYDVKM. V lost 4 bases and J lost 7, with 13 bases in between. The CDR3 has 14 amino acids. Here the CDR3 reads CASSSGTQVEKLFF. CDR3 sequence (DNA): TGTGCCAGCAGTTCCGGGACACAAGTTGAAAAACTGTTTTTT.

With respect to this clonotype: One junction end disagrees with the germline gene, perhaps due to a read error. V and J are TRBV20-1 and TRBJ2-2; 12 bases agree with TRBD2. The CDR3 extends over 17 amino acids. Looked up from germline, CDR1 is DFQATT and CDR2 is SNEGSKA (reference sequence). CDR3 in DNA: TGCAGTGCTCGACGGACTAGCGGGGCCGCGAACACCGGGGAGCTGCTTTTT. Its protein product is CSARRTSGAANTGELLF.

This clonotype was seen a handful of times. Here the CDR3 DNA reads TGTGCCAGCAGCTTAACCAGGACAGGTCAAGAGACCCAGTACTTC. Translation: CASSLTRTGQETQYF. V usage is TRBV7-2 and J usage is TRBJ2-5; 7 positions agree with TRBD1. Germline V CDR1 and CDR2: SGHTA, FQGNSA. Unmatched junction bases numbered 5, after V lost 2 bases and J lost 2 bases. The CDR3 extends over 15 amino acids.

The chain carries TRBV12-3 or TRBV12-4 and TRBJ1-2, with a possible D match to TRBD1 (5 bases). The CDR3 contains 15 residues. V was cut by 7 bases and J by 4 bases, with 19 bases left in between. The CDR3 region has the DNA TGTGCCAGCACGCCCGGTCCCGGGACGTTCTATGGCTACACCTTC. Translation gives CASTPGPGTFYGYTF.

This clonotype was seen ten or more times. The chain joins TRBV5-1 to TRBJ1-4, with D tentatively TRBD1 (5 bases). Trimming cost V 4 bases and J 8 bases, with 15 bases left between them. The V gene's germline CDR1 is SGHRS and CDR2 YFSETQ. The CDR3 contains 14 residues. CDR3 sequence (DNA): TGCGCCAGCAGCCAGGACACGAGGGGAGAAAAACTGTTTTTT. Amino acids: CASSQDTRGEKLFF.

The table lists this clonotype with a few counts. The chain uses TRBV5-1 and TRBJ2-3; D gene unclear. The CDR3 spans 15 residues. Trimming left V 2 bases short and J 2 bases short, with 12 bases between. Germline V gives CDR1 SGHRS, CDR2 YFSETQ. The CDR3 loop reads CASSLRGPPTDTQYF. CDR3 DNA: TGCGCCAGCAGCTTACGTGGGCCACCCACAGATACGCAGTATTTT. The variable domain in full, with the rest retrieved from reference TRBV5-1 and TRBJ2-3, is KAGVTQTPRYLIKTRGQQVTLSCSPISGHRSVSWYQQTPGQGLQFLFEYFSETQRNKGNFPGRFSGRQFSNSRSEMNVSTLELGDSALYLCASSLRGPPTDTQYFGPGTRLTVL.